A selection of T cell receptor beta chains follows, all from one sample in a study of preoperative IRX-2 immunotherapy in early breast cancer. TCRdb keeps only in-frame clones here, not all; method: immunoSEQ multiplex PCR. The sample has 95,000 to 100,000 clones, 86% seen once. This material consisted of tumor tissue, taken after IRX-2 immunotherapy. The source of these receptors is a human donor with breast cancer. The CDR3 runs from the conserved cysteine through the conserved F or W. Each record gives: J gene, D gene, clone size, V gene, CDR3 protein, CDR3 DNA. The D gene is left open where the match is weak. Clone size is stated in some rows and not others, as once, few, many or a class when expanded.

J gene: TRBJ2-2; D gene: TRBD1; clone size: NA; V gene: TRBV14; CDR3 protein: CASSQDPRGRGLGELFF; CDR3 DNA: TGTGCCAGCAGCCAAGATCCCAGGGGGCGCGGTTTGGGGGAGCTGTTTTTT
J gene: TRBJ2-7; D gene: NA; clone size: NA; V gene: TRBV6-8; CDR3 protein: CASSDNRVGEQYF; CDR3 DNA: TGTGCCAGCAGTGACAACAGGGTTGGGGAGCAGTACTTC
J gene: TRBJ1-2; D gene: NA; clone size: NA; V gene: TRBV1; CDR3 protein: CASSQGGAGPLSYTF; CDR3 DNA: TGCGCCAGCAGCCAAGGCGGGGCAGGGCCTCTTAGCTACACCTTC
J gene: TRBJ1-5; D gene: NA; clone size: NA; V gene: TRBV6-8; CDR3 protein: CASSRDRSSNQPQHF; CDR3 DNA: TGTGCCAGCAGTCGAGACAGGAGTAGCAATCAGCCCCAGCATTTT
J gene: TRBJ1-2; D gene: NA; clone size: NA; V gene: TRBV6-8; CDR3 protein: CASSSLGSYGYTF; CDR3 DNA: TGTGCCAGCAGTTCCCTCGGGTCCTATGGCTACACCTTC
J gene: TRBJ1-1; D gene: NA; clone size: NA; V gene: TRBV30; CDR3 protein: CAWRGWYTEAFF; CDR3 DNA: TGTGCCTGGAGGGGGTGGTACACTGAAGCTTTCTTT
J gene: TRBJ2-7; D gene: NA; clone size: once; V gene: TRBV30; CDR3 protein: CAWGFGAILEQYF; CDR3 DNA: TGTGCCTGGGGGTTCGGGGCAATACTGGAGCAGTACTTC
J gene: TRBJ2-2; D gene: NA; clone size: NA; V gene: TRBV23-1; CDR3 protein: CASTPQGSGELFF; CDR3 DNA: TGCGCCAGCACTCCTCAGGGAAGCGGGGAGCTGTTTTTT
J gene: TRBJ2-2; D gene: TRBD1; clone size: NA; V gene: TRBV28; CDR3 protein: CASTDSGGSGELFF; CDR3 DNA: TGTGCCAGCACCGATTCAGGGGGCTCCGGGGAGCTGTTTTTT
J gene: TRBJ2-1; D gene: TRBD2; clone size: few; V gene: TRBV6-8; CDR3 protein: CASSRTSGSHRNEQFF; CDR3 DNA: TGTGCCAGCAGTCGGACTAGCGGGAGTCACCGCAATGAGCAGTTCTTC
J gene: TRBJ2-7; D gene: TRBD1; clone size: NA; V gene: TRBV6-1; CDR3 protein: CAISEGTGYEQYF; CDR3 DNA: TGTGCCATCAGTGAAGGGACAGGCTACGAGCAGTACTTC
J gene: TRBJ2-2; D gene: TRBD2; clone size: NA; V gene: TRBV19; CDR3 protein: CASKTAGRGTGELFF; CDR3 DNA: TGTGCCAGCAAGACTGCCGGGAGGGGGACCGGGGAGCTGTTTTTT
J gene: TRBJ2-7; D gene: NA; clone size: NA; V gene: TRBV6-8; CDR3 protein: CASSGPGQGSYEQYF; CDR3 DNA: TGTGCCAGCAGTGGGCCAGGGCAGGGATCCTACGAGCAGTACTTC
J gene: TRBJ2-7; D gene: NA; clone size: NA; V gene: TRBV19; CDR3 protein: CASSIDGQVSYEQYF; CDR3 DNA: TGTGCCAGTAGTATAGACGGACAAGTCTCCTACGAGCAGTACTTC
J gene: TRBJ1-1; D gene: NA; clone size: once; V gene: TRBV7-1; CDR3 protein: CASSFIRGGEAFF; CDR3 DNA: TGTGCCAGCAGCTTTATCCGGGGCGGTGAAGCTTTCTTT
J gene: TRBJ1-1; D gene: NA; clone size: NA; V gene: TRBV19; CDR3 protein: CASSPRTAMNTEAFF; CDR3 DNA: TGTGCCAGTAGTCCCAGGACAGCCATGAACACTGAAGCTTTCTTT
J gene: TRBJ2-7; D gene: NA; clone size: NA; V gene: TRBV11-3; CDR3 protein: CASSPRDTSYEQYF; CDR3 DNA: TGTGCCAGCAGCCCTAGGGACACCAGCTACGAGCAGTACTTC
J gene: TRBJ1-3; D gene: TRBD1; clone size: NA; V gene: TRBV5-1; CDR3 protein: CASSSQGGLGNTIYF; CDR3 DNA: TGCGCCAGCAGCTCCCAAGGGGGCCTTGGAAACACCATATATTTT
J gene: TRBJ1-2; D gene: NA; clone size: NA; V gene: TRBV29-1; CDR3 protein: CSVEEPGFGGYTF; CDR3 DNA: TGCAGCGTTGAAGAGCCAGGGTTTGGTGGCTACACCTTC
J gene: TRBJ1-2; D gene: TRBD1; clone size: NA; V gene: TRBV12-5; CDR3 protein: CASGLVLTGVFFYGYTF; CDR3 DNA: TGTGCTAGTGGTTTGGTACTAACAGGGGTTTTTTTCTATGGCTACACCTTC
J gene: TRBJ2-7; D gene: NA; clone size: NA; V gene: TRBV19; CDR3 protein: CASSRTGREQYF; CDR3 DNA: TGTGCCAGTAGTAGAACAGGACGCGAGCAGTACTTC
J gene: TRBJ1-2; D gene: NA; clone size: NA; V gene: TRBV28; CDR3 protein: CASSQASTGNNYGYTF; CDR3 DNA: TGTGCCAGCAGCCAAGCATCAACAGGGAATAACTATGGCTACACCTTC
J gene: TRBJ2-4; D gene: TRBD1; clone size: NA; V gene: TRBV6-7; CDR3 protein: CASSQGATVAGNIQYF; CDR3 DNA: TGTGCCAGCAGTCAGGGGGCGACAGTAGCCGGAAACATTCAGTACTTC
J gene: TRBJ1-4; D gene: NA; clone size: NA; V gene: TRBV30; CDR3 protein: CAWIKQGSWKLFF; CDR3 DNA: TGTGCCTGGATTAAACAGGGTTCTTGGAAACTGTTTTTT
J gene: TRBJ1-2; D gene: TRBD1; clone size: NA; V gene: TRBV11-3; CDR3 protein: CASTDPRTGLLHGYTF; CDR3 DNA: TGTGCCAGCACCGACCCAAGGACAGGGCTTTTACATGGCTACACCTTC
J gene: TRBJ2-2; D gene: NA; clone size: many; V gene: TRBV6-8; CDR3 protein: CASSRRTGELFF; CDR3 DNA: TGTGCCAGCAGTCGTCGGACCGGGGAGCTGTTTTTT
J gene: TRBJ2-5; D gene: TRBD1; clone size: NA; V gene: TRBV12-5; CDR3 protein: CASGLRQGETQYF; CDR3 DNA: TGTGCTAGTGGTTTAAGACAGGGGGAGACCCAGTACTTC
J gene: TRBJ1-3; D gene: NA; clone size: NA; V gene: TRBV5-1; CDR3 protein: CASSSTGSGNTIYF; CDR3 DNA: TGCGCCAGCAGTTCAACAGGCTCTGGAAACACCATATATTTT
J gene: TRBJ1-2; D gene: NA; clone size: medium-sized; V gene: TRBV11-3; CDR3 protein: CASSLAVVRAADYGYTF; CDR3 DNA: TGTGCCAGCAGCTTGGCTGTGGTTCGGGCTGCAGACTATGGCTACACCTTC
J gene: TRBJ2-7; D gene: NA; clone size: NA; V gene: TRBV29-1; CDR3 protein: CSVVGEGTGSYF; CDR3 DNA: NA
J gene: TRBJ2-3; D gene: NA; clone size: NA; V gene: TRBV11-3; CDR3 protein: CASSLGRLSRMDTQYF; CDR3 DNA: TGTGCCAGCAGCTTAGGTAGGCTCTCGCGGATGGATACGCAGTATTTT
J gene: TRBJ2-2; D gene: NA; clone size: NA; V gene: TRBV5-1; CDR3 protein: CASSLMAGDTGELFF; CDR3 DNA: TGCGCCAGCAGCTTGATGGCAGGGGACACCGGGGAGCTGTTTTTT
J gene: TRBJ2-3; D gene: NA; clone size: NA; V gene: TRBV28; CDR3 protein: CASSSLNPSEGPNTDTQYF; CDR3 DNA: TGTGCCAGCAGCTCTCTTAATCCGTCGGAGGGGCCTAACACAGATACGCAGTATTTT
J gene: TRBJ2-5; D gene: NA; clone size: NA; V gene: TRBV11-3; CDR3 protein: CASSLEGGRGETQYF; CDR3 DNA: TGTGCCAGCAGCTTGGAGGGGGGCCGGGGGGAGACCCAGTACTTC
J gene: TRBJ2-7; D gene: NA; clone size: few; V gene: TRBV30; CDR3 protein: CAWSVRIGGGYYEQYF; CDR3 DNA: TGTGCCTGGAGTGTACGGATCGGGGGAGGCTACTACGAGCAGTACTTC
J gene: TRBJ2-7; D gene: TRBD2; clone size: once; V gene: TRBV5-1; CDR3 protein: CASSLARTSGIYEQYF; CDR3 DNA: TGCGCCAGCAGCTTGGCCCGGACTAGCGGGATCTACGAGCAGTACTTC
J gene: TRBJ1-1; D gene: TRBD1; clone size: NA; V gene: TRBV5-1; CDR3 protein: CASSLDRGQTEAFF; CDR3 DNA: TGCGCCAGCAGCTTGGACAGGGGTCAAACTGAAGCTTTCTTT
J gene: TRBJ2-2; D gene: TRBD2; clone size: NA; V gene: TRBV5-1; CDR3 protein: CASSSIAGRLGELFF; CDR3 DNA: TGCGCCAGCAGTTCTATAGCGGGACGGCTCGGGGAGCTGTTTTTT
J gene: TRBJ1-1; D gene: NA; clone size: NA; V gene: TRBV5-1; CDR3 protein: CASSLATANTEAFF; CDR3 DNA: TGCGCCAGCAGCTTGGCTACAGCGAACACTGAAGCTTTCTTT
J gene: TRBJ1-1; D gene: NA; clone size: NA; V gene: TRBV6-7; CDR3 protein: CASSPRSGTEAFF; CDR3 DNA: TGTGCCAGCAGTCCTCGATCCGGCACTGAAGCTTTCTTT
J gene: TRBJ2-7; D gene: TRBD1; clone size: once; V gene: TRBV18; CDR3 protein: CASSQTGANSYEQYF; CDR3 DNA: TGTGCCAGCTCGCAAACAGGGGCGAACTCCTACGAGCAGTACTTC
J gene: TRBJ2-3; D gene: NA; clone size: NA; V gene: TRBV1; CDR3 protein: CTSSQDRRLAGEVDTQYF; CDR3 DNA: TGCACCAGCAGCCAAGATCGAAGACTAGCGGGAGAGGTAGATACGCAGTATTTT
J gene: TRBJ2-3; D gene: NA; clone size: NA; V gene: TRBV5-1; CDR3 protein: CANSLLGVMTDTQYF; CDR3 DNA: TGCGCCAACAGCTTGCTGGGGGTAATGACAGATACGCAGTATTTT
J gene: TRBJ1-4; D gene: NA; clone size: NA; V gene: TRBV18; CDR3 protein: CASSPGGTGKGKLFF; CDR3 DNA: TGTGCCAGCTCACCTGGCGGGACGGGGAAGGGAAAACTGTTTTTT
J gene: TRBJ1-5; D gene: NA; clone size: NA; V gene: TRBV6-8; CDR3 protein: CASRTGWMGQPQHF; CDR3 DNA: TGTGCCAGCCGAACAGGGTGGATGGGTCAGCCCCAGCATTTT
J gene: TRBJ2-5; D gene: NA; clone size: NA; V gene: TRBV28; CDR3 protein: CASSSFPDRETQYF; CDR3 DNA: TGTGCCAGCAGTTCCTTCCCGGACCGCGAGACCCAGTACTTC